This T cell receptor (beta chain) was profiled in a study of T cell changes during pregnancy in multiple sclerosis. Profiled with immunoSEQ multiplex PCR; TCRdb holds only in-frame clones, not every one. The sample includes about 36,000 clones, over 75% of them seen just once. The length of the CDR3 is 15 residues. Germline values: CDR1 SSHAT, CDR2 FNYEAQ (reference sequence). V dropped 4 bases and J dropped 1 base, with 11 bases sitting between them. The receptor was isolated from a female donor with multiple sclerosis, enrolled in a pregnancy study. Sequencing was performed on CD8+ T cells from peripheral blood mononuclear cells, taken in the third trimester of pregnancy. The chain uses TRBV7-7 and TRBJ2-1; no reliable D call. The CDR3 spells CASSSVPGSYNEQFF. DNA of the CDR3: TGTGCCAGCAGCTCGGTCCCCGGGTCCTACAATGAGCAGTTCTTC. Full variable domain (outside the CDR3, taken from reference TRBV7-7 and TRBJ2-1): GAGVSQSPRYKVTKRGQDVTLRCDPISSHATLYWYQQALGQGPEFLTYFNYEAQPDKSGLPSDRFSAERPEGSISTLTIQRTEQRDSAMYRCASSSVPGSYNEQFFGPGTRLTVL.